These T cell receptor beta chains were read from a single sample in a study of T cells after yellow fever vaccination. TCRdb independently ran MiXCR on the 5' RACE reads; one entry per CDR3 protein. The data contain a few hundred thousand distinct CDR3 sequences, 17% of them singletons. Sequenced here: PBMCs, sampled about 5 days after the first yellow fever vaccination. The origin of the receptors is a young man who received the YFV17D yellow fever vaccine. Each CDR3 is given with its conserved first and last residue. A D gene is named only where the DNA matches it firmly. Size is omitted from some rows. Given values are once, few, many or a class for expanded clones.

>TRBJ2-1|few|15|NA|TRBV7-9
CASSLARLGENEQFF
TGTGCCAGCAGCTTAGCCAGGTTGGGTGAGAATGAGCAGTTCTTC
>TRBJ1-2|NA|15|TRBD1|TRBV6-2/TRBV6-3
CASRGSGQGSYGYTF
TGTGCCAGCAGAGGTTCCGGACAGGGAAGCTATGGCTACACCTTC
>TRBJ2-5|few|13|NA|TRBV4-1
CASSQLVGETQYF
TGCGCCAGCAGCCAGCTTGTAGGAGAGACCCAGTACTTC
>TRBJ1-2|few|13|NA|TRBV6-2/TRBV6-3
CASSYPRAYGYTF
TGTGCCAGCAGTTACCCGCGCGCCTATGGCTACACCTTC
>TRBJ2-7|few|12|NA|TRBV15
CATSRLGYEQYF
TGTGCCACCAGCAGACTAGGGTACGAGCAGTACTTC
>TRBJ1-4|NA|15|NA|TRBV11-2
CASSPHLLEGEKLFF
TGTGCCAGCAGCCCCCACCTCTTGGAGGGCGAAAAACTGTTTTTT
>TRBJ2-5|NA|15|NA|TRBV4-3
CASSQFWGGLETQYF
TGCGCCAGCAGCCAATTTTGGGGGGGGCTGGAGACCCAGTACTTC
>TRBJ2-7|NA|15|TRBD2|TRBV5-4
CASSPSGGLHYEQYF
TGTGCCAGCAGTCCTAGCGGGGGCCTGCACTACGAGCAGTACTTC
>TRBJ1-6|few|13|NA|TRBV5-1
CASSGGHNSPLHF
TGCGCCAGCAGCGGGGGACACAATTCACCCCTCCACTTT
>TRBJ2-3|NA|14|NA|TRBV24-1
CATSRAPPPDTQYF
TGTGCCACCAGTCGGGCTCCCCCGCCAGATACGCAGTATTTT
>TRBJ2-5|NA|13|NA|TRBV5-1
CASSLRMRETQYF
TGCGCCAGCAGCTTAAGGATGAGAGAGACCCAGTACTTC
>TRBJ2-3|NA|16|TRBD2|TRBV18
CASSPASGRITDTQYF
TGTGCCAGCTCACCGGCTAGCGGGCGTATAACAGATACGCAGTATTTT
>TRBJ1-5|many|15|TRBD1|TRBV2
CASSEWETGASTQHF
TGTGCCAGCAGTGAATGGGAGACAGGGGCCTCTACCCAGCATTTT
>TRBJ1-2|few|14|NA|TRBV5-1
CASSLISSNYGYTF
TGCGCCAGCAGCTTGATTTCATCCAACTATGGCTACACCTTC
>TRBJ2-5|many|13|TRBD1|TRBV12-3/TRBV12-4
CASSSGTGWTQYF
TGTGCCAGCAGTTCCGGGACAGGGTGGACCCAGTACTTC
>TRBJ2-5|NA|15|TRBD2|TRBV5-6
CAIGLGTSGGRTQYF
TGTGCCATCGGCCTCGGGACTAGCGGGGGTAGGACCCAGTACTTC
>TRBJ2-1|few|17|NA|TRBV21-1
CASSRGAGGSSYNEQFF
TGTGCCAGCAGCAGGGGAGCGGGGGGCTCTTCCTACAATGAGCAGTTCTTC
>TRBJ2-2|few|13|NA|TRBV3-1
CASSQTRSGELFF
TGTGCCAGCAGCCAAACGAGGTCCGGGGAGCTGTTTTTT
>TRBJ2-3|NA|17|TRBD2|TRBV4-2
CASSQGLAGGSTDTQYF
TGTGCCAGCAGCCAAGGACTAGCGGGGGGTAGCACAGATACGCAGTATTTT
>TRBJ1-4|NA|15|NA|TRBV5-4
CASSLSLRGHEKLFF
TGTGCCAGCAGCTTGTCTCTGAGAGGGCATGAAAAACTGTTTTTT
>TRBJ2-5|few|14|NA|TRBV20-1
CSARDSQIYGTQYF
TGCAGTGCTAGAGATTCGCAGATCTACGGGACCCAGTACTTC
>TRBJ2-2|many|15|TRBD2|TRBV12-3/TRBV12-4
CASIGGGASAGELFF
TGTGCCAGCATCGGCGGGGGGGCCTCGGCCGGGGAGCTGTTTTTT
>TRBJ2-1|few|15|NA|TRBV7-2
CASSLAQYRPWEQFF
TGTGCCAGCAGCTTAGCGCAATACCGCCCCTGGGAGCAGTTCTTC
>TRBJ1-1|NA|15|TRBD1|TRBV4-3
CASTDRGLAGTEAFF
TGCGCCAGCACGGACAGGGGGCTTGCGGGCACTGAAGCTTTCTTT
>TRBJ1-3|few|14|NA|TRBV5-1
CASSLGSQGNTIYF
TGCGCCAGCAGCTTGGGGAGCCAAGGAAACACCATATATTTT
>TRBJ2-2|NA|15|NA|TRBV20-1
CSARKGGKNTGELFF
TGCAGTGCTAGAAAGGGGGGAAAGAACACCGGGGAGCTGTTTTTT
>TRBJ2-7|many|18|TRBD2|TRBV10-3
CAISESGYGAGGSYEQYF
TGTGCCATCAGTGAGTCAGGATACGGAGCGGGGGGCTCCTACGAGCAGTACTTC
>TRBJ1-1|NA|14|TRBD1|TRBV6-1
CAITGTGGRTEAFF
TGTGCCATTACCGGGACAGGTGGTCGCACTGAAGCTTTCTTT
>TRBJ2-2|NA|18|TRBD1|TRBV11-2
CASRRDRVSFAFTGELFF
TGTGCCAGTCGCCGGGACAGGGTTTCATTCGCCTTTACCGGGGAGCTGTTTTTT
>TRBJ1-2|NA|13|NA|TRBV4-2
CASSQVVLDGYTF
TGTGCCAGCAGCCAAGTAGTCCTCGATGGCTACACCTTC
>TRBJ2-2|few|16|NA|TRBV20-1
CSARDLGRGNTGELFF
TGCAGTGCTAGAGATTTGGGGCGGGGGAACACCGGGGAGCTGTTTTTT
>TRBJ2-5|few|13|NA|TRBV3-1
CASSQRIQETQYF
TGTGCCAGCAGCCAACGGATCCAAGAGACCCAGTACTTC
>TRBJ1-6|NA|15|TRBD1|TRBV27
CASTLRTGPNSPLHF
TGTGCCAGCACCCTACGGACAGGCCCTAATTCACCCCTCCACTTT
>TRBJ2-2|NA|15|NA|TRBV5-1
CASNERTENTGELFF
TGCGCCAGCAACGAAAGGACGGAGAACACCGGGGAGCTGTTTTTT
>TRBJ2-1|NA|18|NA|TRBV4-2
CASSQVWVRLSSYNEQFF
TGTGCCAGCAGCCAAGTCTGGGTAAGGTTGAGCTCCTACAATGAGCAGTTCTTC
>TRBJ2-1|few|10|NA|TRBV28
CAWGKNEQFF
TGTGCCTGGGGGAAGAATGAGCAGTTCTTC
>TRBJ1-2|NA|11|NA|TRBV12-3/TRBV12-4
CASSSRVGYTF
TGTGCCAGCAGTTCCAGGGTCGGCTACACCTTC
>TRBJ2-7|few|15|NA|TRBV4-3
CASSQEEGAKDEQYF
TGCGCCAGCAGCCAGGAGGAGGGGGCGAAGGACGAGCAGTACTTC
>TRBJ1-3|few|16|NA|TRBV6-5
CASSYSIAGAGNTIYF
TGTGCCAGCAGTTACTCGATTGCTGGGGCAGGAAACACCATATATTTT
>TRBJ2-3|NA|15|NA|TRBV29-1
CSVEWVGSPTDTQYF
TGCAGCGTTGAATGGGTCGGGAGCCCCACAGATACGCAGTATTTT
>TRBJ2-2|NA|14|TRBD1|TRBV4-1
CASSLTTGDGELFF
TGCGCCAGCAGCCTAACGACAGGGGACGGGGAGCTGTTTTTT
>TRBJ1-5|few|14|NA|TRBV6-5
CASSYVQGLQPQHF
TGTGCCAGCAGTTACGTTCAGGGGCTTCAGCCCCAGCATTTT
>TRBJ2-1|many|15|TRBD1|TRBV12-3/TRBV12-4
CASAHWDRAYNEQFF
TGTGCCAGCGCACATTGGGACAGGGCCTACAATGAGCAGTTCTTC
>TRBJ2-1|NA|14|TRBD2|TRBV14
CASSQETSSNEQFF
TGTGCCAGCAGCCAAGAGACTAGCTCGAATGAGCAGTTCTTC
>TRBJ2-1|NA|11|NA|TRBV24-1
CATSGGVEQFF
TGTGCCACCAGTGGCGGGGTTGAGCAGTTCTTC
>TRBJ2-2|NA|13|NA|TRBV18
CASSARQLGELFF
TGTGCCAGCTCAGCTAGACAACTCGGGGAGCTGTTTTTT
>TRBJ2-5|many|19|NA|TRBV23-1
CASSQSGLRMDRGRETQYF
TGCGCCAGCAGTCAATCGGGTCTTCGTATGGACAGAGGTCGGGAGACCCAGTACTTC